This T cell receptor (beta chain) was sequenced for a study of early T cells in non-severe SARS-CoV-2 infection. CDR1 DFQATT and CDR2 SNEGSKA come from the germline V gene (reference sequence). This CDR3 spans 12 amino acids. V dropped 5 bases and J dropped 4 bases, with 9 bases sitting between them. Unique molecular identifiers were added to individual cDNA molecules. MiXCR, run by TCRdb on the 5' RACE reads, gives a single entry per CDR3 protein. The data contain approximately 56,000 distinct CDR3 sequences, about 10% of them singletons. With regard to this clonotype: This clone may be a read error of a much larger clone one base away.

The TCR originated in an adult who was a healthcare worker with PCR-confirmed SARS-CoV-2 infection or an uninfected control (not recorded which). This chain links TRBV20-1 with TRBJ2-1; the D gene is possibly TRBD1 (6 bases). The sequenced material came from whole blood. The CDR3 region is CSAERGYNEQFF. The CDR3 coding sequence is TGCAGTGCTGAGAGGGGGTACAATGAGCAGTTCTTC.